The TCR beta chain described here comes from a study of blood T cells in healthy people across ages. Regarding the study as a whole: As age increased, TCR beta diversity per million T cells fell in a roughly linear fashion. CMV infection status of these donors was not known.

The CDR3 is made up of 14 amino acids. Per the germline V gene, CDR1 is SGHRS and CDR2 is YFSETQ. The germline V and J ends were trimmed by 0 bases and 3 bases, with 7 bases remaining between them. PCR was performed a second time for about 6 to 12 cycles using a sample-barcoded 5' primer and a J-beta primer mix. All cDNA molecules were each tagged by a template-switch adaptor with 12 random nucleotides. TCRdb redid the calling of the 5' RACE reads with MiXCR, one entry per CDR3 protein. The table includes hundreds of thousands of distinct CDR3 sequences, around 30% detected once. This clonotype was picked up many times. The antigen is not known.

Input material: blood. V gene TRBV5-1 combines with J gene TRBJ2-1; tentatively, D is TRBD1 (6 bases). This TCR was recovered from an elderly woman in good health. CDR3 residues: CASSLAGDYNEQFF. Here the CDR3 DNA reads TGCGCCAGCAGCTTGGCAGGGGACTACAATGAGCAGTTCTTC.